This is a list of T cell receptor beta chains from one sample in a study of T-cell reconstitution after alpha-beta-depleted transplantation in children. MiXCR, run by TCRdb on the PCR reads, gives a single entry per CDR3 protein. This table has around 250,000 distinct CDR3 sequences, over 20% appearing once. The specimen comprised PBMCs, sampled before TCRalphabeta/CD19-depleted stem cell transplant. Every receptor here comes from a girl aged 2 to 9 with Fanconi anemia, due to receive a stem cell transplant. CDR3s include the opening cysteine and the closing phenylalanine or tryptophan. A D gene is named only where the DNA matches it firmly. A row's size may be missing; if present it is once, few, many or a size class.

>15|TRBD1|many|TRBJ2-1|TRBV15
CATSRTGEFHNEQFF
TGTGCCACCAGCAGAACAGGGGAGTTTCACAATGAGCAGTTCTTC
>15|TRBD2|-|TRBJ2-5|TRBV29-1
CSVGASGGEQETQYF
TGCAGCGTTGGGGCTAGCGGGGGAGAACAAGAGACCCAGTACTTC
>13|-|-|TRBJ1-1|TRBV7-3
CASSLTEGTEAFF
TGTGCCAGCAGCTTAACAGAGGGTACTGAAGCTTTCTTT
>12|-|few|TRBJ2-7|TRBV29-1
CSVGWDDYEQYF
TGCAGCGTTGGATGGGACGACTACGAGCAGTACTTC
>11|-|many|TRBJ1-2|TRBV20-1
CSASLLAGYTF
TGCAGTGCTAGTTTACTTGCCGGCTACACCTTC
>11|-|many|TRBJ2-2|TRBV29-1
CSVDADGELFF
TGCAGCGTTGATGCTGACGGGGAGCTGTTTTTT
>12|-|-|TRBJ2-3|TRBV28
CASSLFSDTQYF
TGTGCCAGCAGTTTATTCTCAGATACGCAGTATTTT
>15|TRBD1|many|TRBJ1-5|TRBV20-1
CSAPDWGQHNQPQHF
TGCAGTGCCCCGGATTGGGGACAGCACAATCAGCCCCAGCATTTT
>12|-|few|TRBJ2-7|TRBV29-1
CSVGGFAYEQYF
TGCAGCGTTGGAGGTTTCGCCTACGAGCAGTACTTC
>14|-|-|TRBJ2-3|TRBV7-2
CASSLGGSPKNQYF
TGTGCCAGCAGCTTAGGCGGATCCCCAAAGAACCAGTATTTT
>14|-|-|TRBJ2-1|TRBV12-3/TRBV12-4
CASTISSSYNEQFF
TGTGCCAGCACCATCTCGAGCTCCTACAATGAGCAGTTCTTC
>17|-|-|TRBJ2-3|TRBV5-1
CASSYESWVRGTDTQYF
TGCGCCAGCAGCTACGAATCGTGGGTCAGGGGAACAGATACGCAGTATTTT
>13|-|-|TRBJ2-7|TRBV20-1
CSARADTTYEQYF
TGCAGTGCTAGAGCGGACACTACCTACGAGCAGTACTTC
>15|-|many|TRBJ2-5|TRBV4-2
CASSHLDTSQETQYF
TGTGCCAGCAGCCATCTTGATACGAGCCAAGAGACCCAGTACTTC
>11|-|-|TRBJ2-1|TRBV7-6
CASSLRGEQFF
TGTGCCAGCAGCTTAAGGGGGGAGCAGTTCTTC
>14|-|many|TRBJ2-2|TRBV24-1
CATSDSWTAGELFF
TGTGCCACCAGTGACTCTTGGACGGCCGGGGAGCTGTTTTTT
>15|TRBD2|many|TRBJ2-7|TRBV27
CASSQLAGVPYEQYF
TGTGCCAGCAGTCAGCTAGCGGGAGTCCCCTACGAGCAGTACTTC
>14|-|-|TRBJ2-2|TRBV5-1
CASMTLSGSGELFF
TGCGCCAGCATGACCCTTAGCGGTAGCGGGGAGCTGTTTTTT
>15|TRBD1|many|TRBJ2-7|TRBV10-3
CAISEPKTGDDEQYF
TGTGCCATCAGTGAGCCGAAGACAGGGGACGACGAGCAGTACTTC
>14|-|few|TRBJ1-1|TRBV29-1
CSTTLQGGRTEAFF
TGCAGCACTACCCTGCAGGGTGGAAGGACTGAAGCTTTCTTT
>14|-|few|TRBJ2-7|TRBV28
CASSLISEGYEQYF
TGTGCCAGCAGTTTGATCAGTGAGGGCTACGAGCAGTACTTC
>15|TRBD2|-|TRBJ2-7|TRBV5-1
CASSLRSGSPHEQYF
TGCGCCAGCAGCCTGAGAAGCGGGAGTCCCCACGAGCAGTACTTC
>15|TRBD2|few|TRBJ2-3|TRBV28
CASRLRLAGVDTQYF
TGTGCCAGCAGACTCCGACTAGCGGGAGTTGATACGCAGTATTTT
>17|TRBD2|-|TRBJ2-1|TRBV20-1
CSASILAGGLLDNEQFF
TGCAGTGCTAGCATACTAGCGGGGGGGCTATTAGACAATGAGCAGTTCTTC
>14|-|many|TRBJ2-1|TRBV6-2/TRBV6-3
CASSYFPDYNEQFF
TGTGCCAGCAGTTACTTCCCAGACTACAATGAGCAGTTCTTC
>13|-|many|TRBJ2-7|TRBV12-3/TRBV12-4
CASRVWGSYEQYF
TGTGCCAGCAGGGTTTGGGGGTCCTACGAGCAGTACTTC
>13|-|many|TRBJ1-1|TRBV25-1
CASRLFIDTEAFF
TGTGCCAGCAGGCTCTTCATCGACACTGAAGCTTTCTTT
>14|-|many|TRBJ1-1|TRBV6-5
CASSYQVGNTEAFF
TGTGCCAGCAGTTACCAGGTTGGGAACACTGAAGCTTTCTTT
>12|-|many|TRBJ2-5|TRBV29-1
CSFLRGGETQYF
TGCAGCTTTCTCCGGGGAGGAGAGACCCAGTACTTC
>15|TRBD1|many|TRBJ1-2|TRBV20-1
CSARDPTGTGYGYTF
TGCAGTGCTAGAGATCCTACCGGGACAGGGTATGGCTACACCTTC
>17|-|-|TRBJ2-1|TRBV7-6
CASSLAMWGMTYNEQFF
TGTGCCAGCAGCTTAGCGATGTGGGGGATGACGTACAATGAGCAGTTCTTC
>11|-|many|TRBJ2-3|TRBV5-1
CASSLTHTQYF
TGCGCCAGCAGCTTGACGCATACGCAGTATTTT
>13|-|few|TRBJ1-5|TRBV20-1
CSARGGFEQPQHF
TGCAGTGCTAGAGGAGGTTTCGAGCAGCCCCAGCATTTT
>15|TRBD2|-|TRBJ2-1|TRBV15
CATSTRTSPYNEQFF
TGTGCCACCAGTACCAGGACTAGCCCATACAATGAGCAGTTCTTC
>18|TRBD2|few|TRBJ2-1|TRBV25-1
CASSDIRRGGSSYNEQFF
TGTGCCAGCAGTGACATCCGGCGGGGAGGGAGCTCCTACAATGAGCAGTTCTTC
>15|-|-|TRBJ2-2|TRBV5-1
CASSFGGTNTGELFF
TGCGCCAGCAGCTTTGGGGGGACGAACACCGGGGAGCTGTTTTTT
>15|-|-|TRBJ2-3|TRBV29-1
CSAGARVYPTDTQYF
TGCAGCGCCGGGGCTAGAGTATATCCCACAGATACGCAGTATTTT
>11|-|many|TRBJ1-3|TRBV10-2
CASMVGNTIYF
TGCGCCAGCATGGTGGGAAACACCATATATTTT
>13|-|-|TRBJ2-7|TRBV29-1
CSVTSGVIYEQYF
TGCAGCGTTACCTCGGGCGTCATCTACGAGCAGTACTTC
>13|TRBD1|many|TRBJ2-7|TRBV20-1
CSASQGVSYEQYF
TGCAGTGCTAGCCAGGGGGTGTCCTACGAGCAGTACTTC
>18|TRBD2|-|TRBJ2-1|TRBV11-2
CASSFPVESGRSYNEQFF
TGTGCCAGCAGCTTTCCCGTCGAAAGCGGGAGGTCTTACAATGAGCAGTTCTTC
>15|-|-|TRBJ2-7|TRBV29-1
CSVEVGLGGGYEQYF
TGCAGCGTTGAAGTGGGTTTAGGAGGGGGCTACGAGCAGTACTTC
>13|-|many|TRBJ2-2|TRBV29-1
CSVHVGRTGELFF
TGCAGCGTTCATGTAGGTAGGACCGGGGAGCTGTTTTTT
>11|TRBD1|few|TRBJ1-1|TRBV29-1
CSVAGDRGPFF
TGCAGCGTTGCAGGAGACAGGGGGCCTTTCTTT
>17|TRBD2|many|TRBJ2-1|TRBV20-1
CSARRIPGLVFSNEQFF
TGCAGTGCTAGACGTATACCGGGACTAGTTTTCTCCAATGAGCAGTTCTTC
>15|-|-|TRBJ2-7|TRBV21-1
CASDKKAGGDYEQYF
TGTGCCAGCGATAAGAAGGCAGGTGGGGACTACGAGCAGTACTTC
>11|-|-|TRBJ2-5|TRBV29-1
CSVEDRQTQNF
TGCAGCGTTGAAGATAGGCAGACCCAGAACTTC
>15|TRBD2|-|TRBJ2-1|TRBV6-2/TRBV6-3
CASSYRGLAVNEQFF
TGTGCCAGCAGTTATCGGGGACTAGCGGTAAATGAGCAGTTCTTC